A selection of T cell receptor beta chains follows, all from one sample in a study of blood T cell repertoires in COVID-19. Here immunoSEQ multiplex PCR was the method, and the copy in TCRdb shows in-frame clones only, minus some. The sample has approximately 500,000 clones; roughly nine tenths are singletons. Sequenced material: peripheral blood. Source of these receptors: a man younger than 30 with COVID-19, enrolled during active disease. Each CDR3 is given with its conserved first and last residue. D genes are given only for firm matches. Clone size, where shown, is once, few, many, or a class for clones that have expanded.

clone size	V gene	J gene	D gene	CDR3 protein	CDR3 DNA
NA	TRBV3-1/TRBV3-2	TRBJ2-1	TRBD2	CASSRRTSATYNEQFF	TGTGCCAGCAGCCGTCGGACTAGCGCTACCTACAATGAGCAGTTCTTC
NA	TRBV10-3	TRBJ1-4	TRBD1	CAISELGGDREKLFF	TGTGCCATCAGTGAGTTAGGGGGCGATCGGGAAAAACTGTTTTTT
once	TRBV24-1	TRBJ2-5	TRBD2	CATSDPDGGRETQYF	TGTGCCACCAGTGATCCCGACGGGGGGAGAGAGACCCAGTACTTC
NA	TRBV5-4	TRBJ2-3	NA	CASSLTKDRTDTQYF	TGTGCCAGCAGCCTGACTAAGGATCGCACAGATACGCAGTATTTT
NA	TRBV2	TRBJ2-1	NA	CASSEGADKWNEQFF	TGTGCCAGCAGTGAAGGGGCGGACAAGTGGAATGAGCAGTTCTTC
NA	TRBV6-5	TRBJ2-7	TRBD1	CASRNDRGAYEQYF	TGTGCCAGCAGGAACGACAGGGGGGCATACGAGCAGTACTTC
NA	TRBV14	TRBJ2-7	TRBD2	CASSPFREGSYEQYF	TGTGCCAGCAGCCCGTTCCGGGAGGGGTCCTACGAGCAGTACTTC
NA	TRBV5-6	TRBJ2-7	TRBD1	CASSWGTGPFGEQYF	TGTGCCAGCAGCTGGGGGACAGGGCCGTTTGGCGAGCAGTACTTC
NA	TRBV11-3	TRBJ2-1	TRBD2	CASSLISGMLYNEQFF	TGTGCCAGCAGCTTAATTAGCGGGATGCTATACAATGAGCAGTTCTTC
once	TRBV19	TRBJ1-5	NA	CASSPESGSQPQHF	TGTGCCAGTAGTCCCGAGTCGGGTTCACAGCCCCAGCATTTT
NA	TRBV5-1	TRBJ2-7	NA	CASSLVSGPYEQYF	TGCGCCAGCAGCTTGGTCAGCGGCCCCTACGAGCAGTACTTC
few	TRBV15	TRBJ2-2	NA	CATSSRQTGRELFF	TGTGCCACCAGCTCCCGCCAGACAGGTCGGGAGCTGTTTTTT
NA	TRBV14	TRBJ2-7	TRBD2	CASSRRGGTSHEQYF	TGTGCCAGCAGCCGAAGGGGAGGGACCTCCCACGAGCAGTACTTC
once	TRBV6-5	TRBJ1-2	TRBD1	CASSSRQGGYTF	TGTGCCAGCAGTTCGAGACAGGGTGGCTACACCTTC
NA	TRBV5-4	TRBJ2-5	TRBD2	CASSSWTSGRGETQYF	TGTGCCAGCAGCTCATGGACTAGCGGGAGGGGAGAGACCCAGTACTTC
NA	TRBV7-9	TRBJ2-3	NA	CASPKVEGVRDTQYF	TGTGCCAGCCCCAAAGTGGAGGGAGTGAGGGATACGCAGTATTTT
NA	TRBV5-4	TRBJ2-5	TRBD1	CASSSGTAGETQYF	TGTGCCAGCAGCTCGGGGACAGCTGGGGAGACCCAGTACTTC
NA	TRBV28	TRBJ2-7	NA	CASSLNLIASPGEQYF	TGTGCCAGCAGTTTGAACCTAATCGCTTCCCCGGGCGAGCAGTACTTC
NA	TRBV3-1/TRBV3-2	TRBJ2-2	NA	CASSPHQGTGELFF	TGTGCCAGCAGCCCTCACCAGGGTACCGGGGAGCTGTTTTTT
NA	TRBV6-2/TRBV6-3	TRBJ2-3	TRBD2	CASSPLPGLAGTDTQYF	TGTGCCAGCAGTCCACTTCCAGGACTAGCGGGAACTGATACGCAGTATTTT
NA	TRBV7-9	TRBJ2-6	NA	CASSLAGGTSGANVLTF	TGTGCCAGCAGCTTAGCGGGAGGAACCTCTGGGGCCAACGTCCTGACTTTC
few	TRBV3-1/TRBV3-2	TRBJ2-5	NA	CASSQETGEETQYF	TGTGCCAGCAGCCAAGAGACAGGAGAAGAGACCCAGTACTTC
NA	TRBV3-1/TRBV3-2	TRBJ2-3	NA	CASSPGGPPDTQYF	TGTGCCAGCAGCCCCGGGGGGCCCCCAGATACGCAGTATTTT
NA	TRBV19	TRBJ1-1	NA	CASSMLRPQRTEAFF	TGTGCCAGTAGTATGTTGCGGCCCCAGCGTACTGAAGCTTTCTTT
NA	TRBV7-2	TRBJ2-7	NA	CASSSWTVSYEQYF	TGTGCCAGCAGCTCCTGGACAGTCTCCTACGAGCAGTACTTC
NA	TRBV10-3	TRBJ2-3	NA	CAIMIGADTQYF	TGTGCCATCATGATCGGGGCAGATACGCAGTATTTT
few	TRBV21-1	TRBJ1-5	NA	CASSKNGRDQPQHF	TGTGCCAGCAGCAAGAATGGCAGGGATCAGCCCCAGCATTTT
NA	TRBV7-3	TRBJ2-1	NA	CASSWDNWNEQFF	TGTGCCAGCAGCTGGGACAATTGGAATGAGCAGTTCTTC
NA	TRBV6-1	TRBJ2-1	TRBD2	CASSEEFRRTSGRVGNEQFF	TGTGCCAGCAGTGAAGAATTTAGGAGAACTAGCGGGAGAGTAGGGAATGAGCAGTTCTTC